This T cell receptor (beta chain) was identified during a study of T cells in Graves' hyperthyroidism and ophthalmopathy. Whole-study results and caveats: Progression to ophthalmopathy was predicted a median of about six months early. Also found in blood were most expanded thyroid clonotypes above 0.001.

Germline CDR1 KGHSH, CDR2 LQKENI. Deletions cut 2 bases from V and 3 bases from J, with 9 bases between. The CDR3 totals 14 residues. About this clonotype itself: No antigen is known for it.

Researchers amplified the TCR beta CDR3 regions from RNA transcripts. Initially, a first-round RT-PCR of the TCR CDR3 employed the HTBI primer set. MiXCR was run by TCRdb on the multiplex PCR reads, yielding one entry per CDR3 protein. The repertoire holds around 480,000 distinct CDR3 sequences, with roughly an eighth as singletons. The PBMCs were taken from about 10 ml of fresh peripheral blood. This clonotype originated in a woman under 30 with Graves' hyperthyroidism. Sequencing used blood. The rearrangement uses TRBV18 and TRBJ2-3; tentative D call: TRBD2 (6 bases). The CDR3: CASSPATRTDTQYF. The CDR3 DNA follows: TGTGCCAGCTCACCAGCGACTAGAACAGATACGCAGTATTTT.